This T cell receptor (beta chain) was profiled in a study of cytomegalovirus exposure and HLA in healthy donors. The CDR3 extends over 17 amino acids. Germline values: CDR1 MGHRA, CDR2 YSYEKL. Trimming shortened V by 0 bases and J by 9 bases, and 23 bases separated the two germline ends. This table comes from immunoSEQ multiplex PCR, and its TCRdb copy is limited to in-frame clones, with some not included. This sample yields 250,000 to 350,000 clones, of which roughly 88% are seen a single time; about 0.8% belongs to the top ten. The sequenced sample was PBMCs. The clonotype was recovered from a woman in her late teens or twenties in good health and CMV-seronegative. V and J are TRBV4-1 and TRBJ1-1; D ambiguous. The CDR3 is CASSQDLLGLGMTKAFF. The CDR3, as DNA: TGCGCCAGCAGCCAAGATTTACTTGGTCTCGGTATGACAAAAGCTTTCTTT.